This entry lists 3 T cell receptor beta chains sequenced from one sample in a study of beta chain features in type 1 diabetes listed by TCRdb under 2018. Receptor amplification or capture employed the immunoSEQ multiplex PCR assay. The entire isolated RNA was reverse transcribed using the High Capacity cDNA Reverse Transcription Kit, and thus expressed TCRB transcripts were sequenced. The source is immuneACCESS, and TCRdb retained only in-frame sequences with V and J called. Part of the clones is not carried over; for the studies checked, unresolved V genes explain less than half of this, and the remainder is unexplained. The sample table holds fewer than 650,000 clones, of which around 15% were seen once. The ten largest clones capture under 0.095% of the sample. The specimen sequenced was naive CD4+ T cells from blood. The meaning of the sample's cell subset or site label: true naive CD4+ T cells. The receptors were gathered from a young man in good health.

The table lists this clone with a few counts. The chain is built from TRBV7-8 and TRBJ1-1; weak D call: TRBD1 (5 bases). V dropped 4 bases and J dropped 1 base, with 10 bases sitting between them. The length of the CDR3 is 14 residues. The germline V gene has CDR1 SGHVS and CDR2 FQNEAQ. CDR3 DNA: TGTGCCAGCAGCTATCGACAGAGGAACACTGAAGCTTTCTTT. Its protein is CASSYRQRNTEAFF.

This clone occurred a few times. The CDR3 loop reads CAGSRDRKYGYTF. CDR3 DNA: TGTGCCGGTTCCCGGGACAGGAAATATGGCTACACCTTC. The chain employs TRBV7-2 and TRBJ1-2, with 8 bases aligning to TRBD1. This CDR3 has 13 residues. Germline V gene sequence: CDR1 SGHTA, CDR2 FQGNSA. V shed 11 bases and J 5 bases; nucleotides not matched to a gene: 10.

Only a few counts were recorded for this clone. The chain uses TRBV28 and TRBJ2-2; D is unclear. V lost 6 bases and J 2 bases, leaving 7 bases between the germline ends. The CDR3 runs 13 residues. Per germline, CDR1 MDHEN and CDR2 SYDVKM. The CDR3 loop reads CASRSTNTGELFF. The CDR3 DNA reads TGTGCCAGCAGGTCCACAAACACCGGGGAGCTGTTTTTT.